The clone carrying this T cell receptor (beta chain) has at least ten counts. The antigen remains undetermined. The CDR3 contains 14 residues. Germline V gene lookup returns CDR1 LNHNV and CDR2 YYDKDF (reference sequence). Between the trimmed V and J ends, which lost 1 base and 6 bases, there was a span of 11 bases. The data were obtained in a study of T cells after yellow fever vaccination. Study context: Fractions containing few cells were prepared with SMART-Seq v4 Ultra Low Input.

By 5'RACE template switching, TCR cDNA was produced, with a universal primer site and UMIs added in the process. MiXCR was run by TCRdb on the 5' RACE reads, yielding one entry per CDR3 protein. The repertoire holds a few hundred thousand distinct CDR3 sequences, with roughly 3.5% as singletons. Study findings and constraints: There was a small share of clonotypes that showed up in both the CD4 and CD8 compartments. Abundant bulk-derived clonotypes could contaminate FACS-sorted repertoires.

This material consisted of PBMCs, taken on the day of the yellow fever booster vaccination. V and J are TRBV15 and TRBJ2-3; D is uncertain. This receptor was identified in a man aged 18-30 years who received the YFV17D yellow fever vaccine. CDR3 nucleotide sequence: TGTGCCACCAGCAGAGGGAACGGGCTGGATACGCAGTATTTT. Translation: CATSRGNGLDTQYF.